This entry features one TCR beta chain sequence. During active infection, Seattle patients enrolled and were then monitored through disease. The data originate from a study of blood T cell repertoires in COVID-19. About the study: PBMCs, B-cell-depleted T cells, or T cells provided the cDNA or gDNA that made up the material.

Sequencing was performed with immunoSEQ multiplex PCR; in TCRdb, only in-frame clones are kept and a portion is missing. This sample has 360,000 or so clones, with around nine tenths found just once. CDR3 length: 16 residues. After removal of 3 bases from V and 3 bases from J, the junction contained 7 bases not matched to a gene. From germline, CDR1 is SGHTA and CDR2 FQGNSA. V gene TRBV7-2 combines with J gene TRBJ2-1, with 8 bases identical to TRBD1. The TCR comes from a woman in her fifties or sixties with COVID-19, enrolled during active disease. Material: peripheral blood. The CDR3, as DNA: TGTGCCAGCAGCTTGTTCCCGGGACAGGTCTACAATGAGCAGTTCTTC. Encoded protein: CASSLFPGQVYNEQFF.